The rows below give T cell receptor beta chains drawn from one sample of a study of blood T cells in healthy people across ages. TCRdb reprocessed the 5' RACE reads with MiXCR, giving one entry per CDR3 protein. The data contain roughly 1,100,000 distinct CDR3 sequences, 25% of them singletons. These data also formed part of another study, on T cells of mothers and their children.

Specimen: blood. The receptors come from a girl under 10 years old in good health. Both conserved end residues are part of each CDR3. D genes are given only for firm matches. Part of the rows lack a size; the others show once, few, many or a class for expanded clones.

CDR3nt,CDR3aa,len,v_gene,abundance,j_gene,d_gene
TGTGCCAGCAGTCGCCCCTTTGAAGGTCCTAATGAAAAACTGTTTTTT,CASSRPFEGPNEKLFF,16,TRBV28,once,TRBJ1-4,.
TGTGCTTCCTCCGGGGGAAGAAAAGAGGGCTACACCTTC,CASSGGRKEGYTF,13,TRBV9,few,TRBJ1-2,.
TGCAGCGTCGAAAGTAGAGACTCCTACAATGAGCAGTTCTTC,CSVESRDSYNEQFF,14,TRBV29-1,.,TRBJ2-1,.
TGCGGCGTTTTTCGTTATGACAGAGAAGAGACCCAGTACTTC,CGVFRYDREETQYF,14,TRBV29-1,.,TRBJ2-5,.
TGTGCCAGCAGTTCTCGGGACATGGCAGATACGCAGTATTTT,CASSSRDMADTQYF,14,TRBV12-3/TRBV12-4,few,TRBJ2-3,.
TGTGCCAGCAGTAGCGGGGGGTTGGTGACCCAGTACTTC,CASSSGGLVTQYF,13,TRBV27,.,TRBJ2-5,TRBD2
TGTGCCAGCAGCGTCAACCCGTCGGAGACCCAGTACTTC,CASSVNPSETQYF,13,TRBV9,.,TRBJ2-5,.
TGTGCCAGCAGTGAAAGGGGGGGTCCTGAAGCTTTCTTT,CASSERGGPEAFF,13,TRBV2,.,TRBJ1-1,.
TGTGCCAGCAGCTTATGGCGGGGGGGTCAAGAGACCCAGTACTTC,CASSLWRGGQETQYF,15,TRBV11-2,few,TRBJ2-5,TRBD2
TGTGCCAGCAGCCAAGTACCGGGACAGGGGAACACTGAAGCTTTCTTT,CASSQVPGQGNTEAFF,16,TRBV12-3/TRBV12-4,few,TRBJ1-1,TRBD1
TGTGCCAGCAGTTTTGCCCGACAGGGCCAAATTAACAATGAGCAGTTCTTC,CASSFARQGQINNEQFF,17,TRBV6-5,few,TRBJ2-1,TRBD1
TGTGCCAGCAGCCAGTCTCTGCACGAGCAGTACTTC,CASSQSLHEQYF,12,TRBV14,.,TRBJ2-7,.
TGTGCCGGGGGGATCGGGACTAGAGGCAATGAGCAGTTCTTC,CAGGIGTRGNEQFF,14,TRBV28,few,TRBJ2-1,TRBD2
TGTGCCAGCAGCGTTACAGTAGGGGCCAAGAACACTGAAGCTTTCTTT,CASSVTVGAKNTEAFF,16,TRBV7-3,.,TRBJ1-1,.
TGTGCCAGCAGCTTGTCTACAGCGAATGAGCAGTTCTTC,CASSLSTANEQFF,13,TRBV11-3,.,TRBJ2-1,.
TGTGCCAGCAGTTTGCCCAAGACGGCGACCTACGAGCAGTACTTC,CASSLPKTATYEQYF,15,TRBV28,.,TRBJ2-7,.
TGTGCTAGTGGTTTACATTCGGAGACCCAGTACTTC,CASGLHSETQYF,12,TRBV12-5,.,TRBJ2-5,.
TGTGCCAGCCGGACGGGGACTAGCGATGAGCAGTTCTTC,CASRTGTSDEQFF,13,TRBV12-3/TRBV12-4,.,TRBJ2-1,TRBD2
TGTGCCAGCAGTAGAGGACAGGGCCGGCAGCCCCAGCATTTT,CASSRGQGRQPQHF,14,TRBV6-2/TRBV6-3,.,TRBJ1-5,TRBD1
TGTGCCAGCAGCTTACGTGGACTTGACGACTACGAGCAGTACTTC,CASSLRGLDDYEQYF,15,TRBV7-9,once,TRBJ2-7,.
TGTGCCATCAGTGATCCGGTGGGAGCACTCTCTGGAAACACCATATATTTT,CAISDPVGALSGNTIYF,17,TRBV10-3,few,TRBJ1-3,.
TGTGCCAGCAGCTTAGGATTGAGCGGGGTCACCCTTGCGGAGCAGTTCTTC,CASSLGLSGVTLAEQFF,17,TRBV7-9,.,TRBJ2-1,TRBD2
TGTGCCAGCCCATCACCCACGGGGGGCTATGGCTACACCTTC,CASPSPTGGYGYTF,14,TRBV6-1,.,TRBJ1-2,.
TGTGCCAGCAGCCCCCCCTTCGAGTATGGCTACACCTTC,CASSPPFEYGYTF,13,TRBV6-1,.,TRBJ1-2,.
TGTGCCAGCAGCTTAGGAGGCCGGACTGATGGTTCGGTTTTCTTC,CASSLGGRTDGSVFF,15,TRBV13,.,TRBJ2-1,.
TGTGCCAGCAGTTTTGTAGGTAGTGAGCCCTTTAACACCGGGGAGCTGTTTTTT,CASSFVGSEPFNTGELFF,18,TRBV6-2/TRBV6-3,many,TRBJ2-2,.
TGCGCCAGCAGCTTGGATGGGGACAGGGAGACAGATACGCAGTATTTT,CASSLDGDRETDTQYF,16,TRBV5-1,.,TRBJ2-3,TRBD1
TGCGCCAGCAGCCAAGGACACGGGGTAACCTACAATGAGCAGTTCTTC,CASSQGHGVTYNEQFF,16,TRBV4-1,.,TRBJ2-1,.
TGCGCCAGCAGCCAAAGGACAGGGGATAACACTGAAGCTTTCTTT,CASSQRTGDNTEAFF,15,TRBV5-1,.,TRBJ1-1,TRBD1
TGTGCCAGCAGCTTATTGTGGTTGGGGACCCAGTACTTC,CASSLLWLGTQYF,13,TRBV7-2,.,TRBJ2-5,.
TGTGCCAGCAGCCAAGAGGAGGGACAACCCTACGAGCAGTACTTC,CASSQEEGQPYEQYF,15,TRBV4-2,few,TRBJ2-7,.
TGTGCCAGCAGTCAAGGTTTGGGGATCGTGCTGGATCGGGGTGGCTACACCTTC,CASSQGLGIVLDRGGYTF,18,TRBV6-1,.,TRBJ1-2,.
TGTGCCAGCAGTTACGTCAGGGGACGCGAGACCCAGTACTTC,CASSYVRGRETQYF,14,TRBV6-5,.,TRBJ2-5,.
TGTGCCAGCAGACAAGGGACTAGCGGACAAGAGACCCAGTACTTC,CASRQGTSGQETQYF,15,TRBV6-5,few,TRBJ2-5,TRBD2
TGTGCCAGCCTAGACAGGGGTGGGGCCAACGTCCTGACTTTC,CASLDRGGANVLTF,14,TRBV2,.,TRBJ2-6,TRBD1
TGTGCCAGCAGTTTAGACATGGGGACGGGGACCACAGGTACGCAGTATTTT,CASSLDMGTGTTGTQYF,17,TRBV27,.,TRBJ2-3,.
TGCGCCAGCAGTTTGGACAGGGGGCAGGGAGCTTTCTTT,CASSLDRGQGAFF,13,TRBV25-1,few,TRBJ1-1,TRBD1
TGTGCCAGCATGTGGGGGAAGGGTTCACCCCTCCACTTT,CASMWGKGSPLHF,13,TRBV12-3/TRBV12-4,few,TRBJ1-6,.
TGTGCCAGCAGTTTGCCCAGTTTTAACAATGAGCAGTTCTTC,CASSLPSFNNEQFF,14,TRBV6-2/TRBV6-3,.,TRBJ2-1,.
TGCAGTGCTAGAGTGGAGGGCGGGAGTTCACCCCTCCACTTT,CSARVEGGSSPLHF,14,TRBV20-1,few,TRBJ1-6,.
TGCAGTGCTAGAGAGACAGGGGGCAATCAGCCCCAGCATTTT,CSARETGGNQPQHF,14,TRBV20-1,few,TRBJ1-5,TRBD1
TGTGCCAGCAGTGGGGGGGAATATCACTCCGAGCAGTACTTC,CASSGGEYHSEQYF,14,TRBV9,.,TRBJ2-7,TRBD2
TGCAGTGCTAGAGATCTTGACAGCACGAACACCGGGGAGCTGTTTTTT,CSARDLDSTNTGELFF,16,TRBV20-1,few,TRBJ2-2,.
TGTGCCAGCAGCAATCAGGGGACTGAAGCTTTCTTT,CASSNQGTEAFF,12,TRBV7-9,.,TRBJ1-1,.
TGCAGTGCCCACAGCGGGGGAAACAACAATGAGCAGTTCTTC,CSAHSGGNNNEQFF,14,TRBV20-1,few,TRBJ2-1,TRBD2